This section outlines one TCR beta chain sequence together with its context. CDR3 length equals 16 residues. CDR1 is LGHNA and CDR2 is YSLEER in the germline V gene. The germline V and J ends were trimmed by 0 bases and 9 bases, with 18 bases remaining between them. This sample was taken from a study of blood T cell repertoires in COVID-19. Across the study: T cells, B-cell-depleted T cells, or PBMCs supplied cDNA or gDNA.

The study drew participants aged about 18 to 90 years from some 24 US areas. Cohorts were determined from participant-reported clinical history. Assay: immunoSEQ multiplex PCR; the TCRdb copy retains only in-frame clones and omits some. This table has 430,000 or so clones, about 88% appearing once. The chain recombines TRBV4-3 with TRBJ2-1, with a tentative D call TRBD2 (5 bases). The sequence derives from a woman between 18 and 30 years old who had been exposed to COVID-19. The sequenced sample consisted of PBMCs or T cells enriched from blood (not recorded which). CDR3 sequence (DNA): TGCGCCAGCAGCCAAGATTTAACGGCCCCTGGAGGTGAGCAGTTCTTC. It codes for CASSQDLTAPGGEQFF.